This T cell receptor beta chain emerged from a study of OX40 agonist ivuxolimab in advanced cancers. CDR3 length: 12 residues. Trimming pared 1 base from V and 5 bases from J, leaving 0 bases between. The germline V gene encodes CDR1 SEHNR and CDR2 FQNEAQ (reference sequence). This clone has only one observation. The assay was immunoSEQ multiplex PCR, and TCRdb's table has in-frame clones only and misses some. The repertoire holds 30,000 to 40,000 clones, with 82% as singletons. The sequencing used CD4+ or CD8+ T cells sorted from blood, collected in a trial of the OX40 agonist ivuxolimab. The gene calls are TRBV7-9 and TRBJ2-6, with D hard to call. This clonotype originated in an adult with an advanced solid tumor such as melanoma, head and neck, liver or kidney cancer. CDR3 in amino acids: CASSLGANVLTF. The CDR3 DNA follows: TGTGCCAGCAGCTTAGGGGCCAACGTCCTGACTTTC.